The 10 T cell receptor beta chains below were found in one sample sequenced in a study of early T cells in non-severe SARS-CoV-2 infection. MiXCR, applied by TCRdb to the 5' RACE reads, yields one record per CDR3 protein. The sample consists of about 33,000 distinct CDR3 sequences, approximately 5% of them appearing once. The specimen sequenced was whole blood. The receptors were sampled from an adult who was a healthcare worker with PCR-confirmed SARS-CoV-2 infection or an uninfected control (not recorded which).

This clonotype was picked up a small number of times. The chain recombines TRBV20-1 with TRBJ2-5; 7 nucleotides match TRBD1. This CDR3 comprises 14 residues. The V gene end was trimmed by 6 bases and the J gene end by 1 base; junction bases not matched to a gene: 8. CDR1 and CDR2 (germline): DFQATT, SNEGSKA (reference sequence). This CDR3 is CSARSNRGQETQYF. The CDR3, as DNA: TGCAGTGCAAGGAGCAACAGGGGCCAAGAGACCCAGTACTTC.

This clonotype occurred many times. As DNA, the CDR3 is TGTGCCAGCACCCCGACCGGACTAGCGGGAGTGAGTCGCTACAATGAGCAGTTCTTC. Its protein product is CASTPTGLAGVSRYNEQFF. The chain links TRBV6-2 or TRBV6-3 to TRBJ2-1, with TRBD2 matching over 13 bases. This CDR3 comprises 19 residues. From germline, CDR1 is MNHEY and CDR2 SVGEGT. Losses at the gene ends were 7 bases for V and 3 bases for J; bases not matched to a gene: 15.

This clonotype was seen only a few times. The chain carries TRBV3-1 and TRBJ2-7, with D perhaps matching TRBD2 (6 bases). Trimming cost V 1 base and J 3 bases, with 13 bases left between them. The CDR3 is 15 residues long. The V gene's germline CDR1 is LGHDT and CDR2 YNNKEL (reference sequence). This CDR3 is CASSQGQGLFYEQYF. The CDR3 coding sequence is TGTGCCAGCAGCCAAGGCCAGGGACTTTTCTACGAGCAGTACTTC.

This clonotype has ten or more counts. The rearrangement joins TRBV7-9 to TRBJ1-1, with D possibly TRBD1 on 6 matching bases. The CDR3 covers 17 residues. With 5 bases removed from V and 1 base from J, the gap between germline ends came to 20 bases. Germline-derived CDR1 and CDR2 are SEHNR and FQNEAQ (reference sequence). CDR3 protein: CASSPVQGLVSNTEAFF. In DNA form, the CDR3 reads TGTGCCAGCAGCCCCGTGCAGGGGTTAGTTTCGAACACTGAAGCTTTCTTT.

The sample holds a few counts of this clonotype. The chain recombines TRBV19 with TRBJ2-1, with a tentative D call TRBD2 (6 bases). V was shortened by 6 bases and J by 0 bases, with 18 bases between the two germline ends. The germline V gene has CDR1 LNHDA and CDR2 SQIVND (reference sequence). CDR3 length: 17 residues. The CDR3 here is CASSPRGLRSSYNEQFF. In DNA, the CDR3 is TGTGCCAGTAGCCCGAGGGGACTTCGAAGCTCCTACAATGAGCAGTTCTTC. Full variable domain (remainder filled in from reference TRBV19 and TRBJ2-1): DGGITQSPKYLFRKEGQNVTLSCEQNLNHDAMYWYRQDPGQGLRLIYYSQIVNDFQKGDIAEGYSVSREKKESFPLTVTSAQKNPTAFYLCASSPRGLRSSYNEQFFGPGTRLTVL.

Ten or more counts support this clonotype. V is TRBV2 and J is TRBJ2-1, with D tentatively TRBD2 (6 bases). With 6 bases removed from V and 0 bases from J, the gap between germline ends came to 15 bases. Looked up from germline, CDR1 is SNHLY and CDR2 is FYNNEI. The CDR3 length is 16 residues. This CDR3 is CASSLRGLSSYNEQFF. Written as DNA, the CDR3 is TGTGCCAGCAGCCTCCGGGGACTCAGCTCCTACAATGAGCAGTTCTTC.

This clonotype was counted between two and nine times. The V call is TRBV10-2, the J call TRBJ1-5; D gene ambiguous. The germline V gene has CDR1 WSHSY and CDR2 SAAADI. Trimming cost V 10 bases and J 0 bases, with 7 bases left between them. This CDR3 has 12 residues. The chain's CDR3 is CATSSSNQPQHF. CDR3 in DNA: TGCGCCACCTCGAGTAGCAATCAGCCCCAGCATTTT.

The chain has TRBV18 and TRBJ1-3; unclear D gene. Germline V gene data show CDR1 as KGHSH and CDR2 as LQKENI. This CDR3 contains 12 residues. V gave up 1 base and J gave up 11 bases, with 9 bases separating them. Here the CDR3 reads CASSPRSESIYF. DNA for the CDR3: TGTGCCAGCTCACCACGGTCCGAGTCCATATATTTT.

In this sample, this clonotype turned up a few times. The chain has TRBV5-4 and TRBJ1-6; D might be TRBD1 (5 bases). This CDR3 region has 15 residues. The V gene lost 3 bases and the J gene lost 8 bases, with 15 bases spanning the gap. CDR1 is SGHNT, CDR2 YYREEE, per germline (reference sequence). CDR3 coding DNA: TGTGCCAGCAGCTGGAGCCAGGGAGCTGATTCACCCCTCCACTTT. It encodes CASSWSQGADSPLHF.

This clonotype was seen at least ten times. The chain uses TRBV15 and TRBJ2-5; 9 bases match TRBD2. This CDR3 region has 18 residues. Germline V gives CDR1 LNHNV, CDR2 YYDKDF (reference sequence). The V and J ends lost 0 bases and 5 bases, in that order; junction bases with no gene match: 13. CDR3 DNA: TGTGCCACCAGCAGAGATCGCCTCGCGGGAGGGCCATCTGAGACCCAGTACTTC. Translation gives CATSRDRLAGGPSETQYF.